A single TCR beta chain is shown here with its context. No antigen is known for it. The junction shows a germline mismatch at one end, possibly a read error. This sample also contains other DNA sequences that code for the same CDR3. The data stem from a study of T cell responses to AZD1222 COVID-19 vaccine. Overall study results and limits: Regions 160-218 and 743-854 held dominance among vaccine-associated CD4 TCRs, which spanned spike. Donors were chiefly white British, with a greater number of females, and clonal diversity was perhaps underestimated.

Generated by immunoSEQ multiplex PCR, the TCRdb table keeps only in-frame clones and is missing some. The sample includes about 100,000 clones, 80% to 90% of them seen just once. Germline values: CDR1 LNHDA, CDR2 SQIVND (reference sequence). CDR3 length equals 17 residues. The sample in question was peripheral blood, obtained on day 0 of AZD1222 vaccination. The chain recombines TRBV19 with TRBJ2-6; 12 bases map to TRBD2. The receptor comes from an adult in good health. The CDR3 DNA follows: TGTGCCAGTAGGCGGACACTAGCGGGAGGAGGGGCCAACGTTCTGACTTTC. This translates into CASRRTLAGGGANVLTF.